One sample yielded the 16 T cell receptor beta chains listed below, sequenced in a study of cytomegalovirus exposure and HLA in healthy donors. The PCR employed 60 Vbeta primers together with 13 Jbeta primers. Only in-frame clones appear in the TCRdb table, and some are missing; sequencing was by immunoSEQ multiplex PCR. The data hold around 65,000 clones, with roughly 78% observed a single time. Input material: PBMCs. The receptors stem from a woman aged 25 to 39 in good health and CMV-seronegative.

Only a few counts were recorded for this clone. V is TRBV9 and J is TRBJ1-1; D is possibly TRBD1 (6 bases). The germline CDR1 and CDR2 sequences are SGDLS and YYNGEE. The CDR3 contains 15 residues. V was shortened by 4 bases and J by 5 bases, with 18 bases between the two germline ends. CDR3: CASSPSGGAGTEAFF. In DNA, the CDR3 is TGTGCCAGCAGCCCATCTGGGGGGGCAGGGACTGAAGCTTTCTTT.

V and J are TRBV18 and TRBJ1-2; 8 bases are shared with TRBD1. Germline V gene sequence: CDR1 KGHSH, CDR2 LQKENI. This CDR3 contains 16 residues. V dropped 3 bases and J dropped 2; count of bases not matched to a gene: 8. The DNA for the CDR3 is TGTGCCAGCTCACCCGATGGCAGGGGGCGGAACTATGGCTACACCTTC. This encodes CASSPDGRGRNYGYTF.

The chain carries TRBV4-1 and TRBJ2-5; the match to TRBD2 covers 12 bases. This CDR3 is 16 amino acids long. From germline, CDR1 is MGHRA and CDR2 YSYEKL. J lost 3 bases, V lost 1 base, and 3 bases had no gene match. This CDR3 is CASSQGPSGGEETQYF. CDR3 DNA sequence: TGCGCCAGCAGCCAAGGGCCTAGCGGGGGGGAAGAGACCCAGTACTTC.

V usage is TRBV10-3 and J usage is TRBJ2-3; 7 nucleotides align to TRBD2. The V gene's germline CDR1 is ENHRY and CDR2 SYGVKD. J gave up 4 bases and V 8 bases, and 6 bases lay outside the gene matches. This CDR3 contains 13 residues. CDR3 loop: CAIRDYRADTQYF. CDR3 sequence (DNA): TGTGCCATCCGGGACTACCGCGCAGATACGCAGTATTTT.

The chain employs TRBV15 and TRBJ2-7; 10 nucleotides match TRBD2. The germline V gene has CDR1 LNHNV and CDR2 YYDKDF (reference sequence). The V segment lost 3 bases and the J segment 4 bases; nucleotides outside the gene matches: 3. CDR3 length equals 14 residues. The CDR3 bases are TGTGCCACCAGCAGGTCTAGCGGGAGTTACGAGCAGTACTTC. Protein product: CATSRSSGSYEQYF.

This clone was recorded a few times. The rearrangement links TRBV4-2 to TRBJ1-4; 11 bases agree with TRBD1. The CDR3 extends over 16 amino acids. The V and J ends lost 1 base and 7 bases, in that order; junction bases with no gene match: 5. Germline V gene data show CDR1 as LGHNA and CDR2 as YNFKEQ. The CDR3 region is CASSQGTGQGAEKLFF. Here the CDR3 DNA reads TGTGCCAGCAGCCAAGGAACCGGACAGGGGGCTGAAAAACTGTTTTTT.

This clone was recorded a few times. This chain joins TRBV6-4 and TRBJ2-1, with a tentative D call TRBD2 (6 bases). CDR1 is MRHNA and CDR2 is SNTAGT in the germline V gene. CDR3 length: 15 residues. Trimming took off 5 bases at V and 7 bases at J, with 18 bases between the two ends. CDR3 loop: CASSHTFGRDNEQFF. In DNA, the CDR3 is TGTGCCAGCAGTCATACCTTCGGGCGGGATAATGAGCAGTTCTTC.

V and J are TRBV30 and TRBJ2-1, with D possibly matching TRBD2 (6 bases). CDR1 is GTSNPN and CDR2 is SVGIG in the germline V gene (reference sequence). V was shortened by 5 bases and J by 3 bases, with 11 bases between the two germline ends. The CDR3 extends over 13 amino acids. The CDR3 loop reads CAWGLSGYNEQFF. Written as DNA, the CDR3 is TGTGCCTGGGGCCTTAGCGGCTACAATGAGCAGTTCTTC.

This clone was recorded a few times. The chain employs TRBV10-2 and TRBJ1-5, with D tentatively TRBD1 (5 bases). This CDR3 is 13 amino acids long. CDR1 is WSHSY and CDR2 is SAAADI in the germline V gene. Trimming took 2 bases from V and 6 from J, leaving 8 bases between them. CDR3 DNA: TGCGCCAGCAGTGAGGGGAGGGGTCAGCCCCAGCATTTT. This translates into CASSEGRGQPQHF.

The chain couples TRBV30 to TRBJ1-1, with 7 bases matching TRBD1. Germline V gives CDR1 GTSNPN, CDR2 SVGIG (reference sequence). The CDR3 contains 15 residues. With 1 base clipped from V and 10 bases from J, the junction kept 15 bases outside the gene matches. The CDR3 DNA sequence: TGTGCCTGGAGTGGCCCCCCCCAGGGGGACTTGCGAGCTTTCTTT. Protein: CAWSGPPQGDLRAFF.

This chain joins TRBV27 and TRBJ1-2; 8 nucleotides align to TRBD1. Germline V CDR1 and CDR2: MNHEY, SMNVEV (reference sequence). This CDR3 has 13 residues. With V trimmed by 4 bases and J by 4 bases, 2 bases remained unmatched. DNA of the CDR3: TGTGCCAGCAGTTGGGACAGGAGCTATGGCTACACCTTC. As protein: CASSWDRSYGYTF.

This chain uses TRBV10-2 with TRBJ2-7, with D unclear. CDR1 is WSHSY and CDR2 is SAAADI in the germline V gene. Trimming removed 8 bases from V and 1 base from J, with 9 bases in between. There are 12 residues in the CDR3. Here the CDR3 DNA reads TGCGCCAGCCGAAACCGGTCCTACGAGCAGTACTTC. Its protein is CASRNRSYEQYF.

In this sample, this clone turned up a few times. The J gene is TRBJ1-1, the V gene TRBV6-5, with D perhaps TRBD1 (6 bases). Deletions cut 6 bases from V and 5 bases from J, with 19 bases between. The germline V gene encodes CDR1 MNHEY and CDR2 SVGAGI. The length of the CDR3 is 15 residues. The CDR3 coding sequence is TGTGCCAGCAGACAACAGGGCACAAAGGGGACTGAAGCTTTCTTT. It is translated as CASRQQGTKGTEAFF.

V is TRBV5-6 and J is TRBJ2-5; 7 bases line up with TRBD1. Unmatched junction bases numbered 3, after V lost 0 bases and J lost 4 bases. The CDR3 contains 14 residues. Germline V gene sequence: CDR1 SGHDT, CDR2 YYEEEE. DNA of the CDR3: TGTGCCAGCAGCTTGGTCAGGGGGAGAGAGACCCAGTACTTC. It codes for CASSLVRGRETQYF.

The chain joins TRBV29-1 to TRBJ2-1; weak D call: TRBD1 (6 bases). V lost 6 bases, J lost 4 bases, and 13 bases lay in between. Looked up from germline, CDR1 is SQVTM and CDR2 is ANQGSEA. This CDR3 has 13 amino acids. Here the CDR3 reads CSVGEDRYNEQFF. The CDR3 DNA is TGCAGCGTGGGGGAAGACAGGTACAATGAGCAGTTCTTC.

The J gene is TRBJ2-7, the V gene TRBV10-2, with D possibly matching TRBD2 (6 bases). Per the germline V gene, CDR1 is WSHSY and CDR2 is SAAADI. The CDR3 is made up of 14 amino acids. V was cut by 3 bases and J by 0 bases, with 9 bases left in between. CDR3 sequence (DNA): TGCGCCAGCAGTGAAGGCGGGGCCTCCTACGAGCAGTACTTC. Translated: CASSEGGASYEQYF.